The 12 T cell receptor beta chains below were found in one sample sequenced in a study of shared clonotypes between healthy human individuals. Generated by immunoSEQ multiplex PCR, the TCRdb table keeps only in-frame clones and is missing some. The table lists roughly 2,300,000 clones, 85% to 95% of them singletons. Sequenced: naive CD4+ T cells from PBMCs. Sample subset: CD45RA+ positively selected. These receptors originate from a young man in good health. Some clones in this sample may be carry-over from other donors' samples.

CDR3 amino acids: CASSGVTESTDTQYF. CDR3 in DNA: TGCGCCAGCAGTGGGGTGACAGAGAGCACAGATACGCAGTATTTT. This chain connects TRBV5-1 to TRBJ2-3, with D possibly being TRBD1 (5 bases). Trimming pared 5 bases from V and 0 bases from J, leaving 13 bases between. From germline, CDR1 is SGHRS and CDR2 YFSETQ. This CDR3 has 15 amino acids.

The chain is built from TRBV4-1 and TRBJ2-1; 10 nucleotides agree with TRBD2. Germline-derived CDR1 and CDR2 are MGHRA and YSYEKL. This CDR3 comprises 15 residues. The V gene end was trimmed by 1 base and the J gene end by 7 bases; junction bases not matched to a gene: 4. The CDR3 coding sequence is TGCGCCAGCAGCCAAGGGACTAGCGGTTGGAATGAGCAGTTCTTC. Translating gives CASSQGTSGWNEQFF.

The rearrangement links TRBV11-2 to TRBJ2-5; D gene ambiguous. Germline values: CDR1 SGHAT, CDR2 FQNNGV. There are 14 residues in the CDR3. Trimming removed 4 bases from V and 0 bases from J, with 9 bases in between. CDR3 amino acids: CASSYGRHQETQYF. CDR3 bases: TGTGCCAGCAGCTACGGCCGTCACCAAGAGACCCAGTACTTC. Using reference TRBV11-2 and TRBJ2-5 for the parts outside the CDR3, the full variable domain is EAGVAQSPRYKIIEKRQSVAFWCNPISGHATLYWYQQILGQGPKLLIQFQNNGVVDDSQLPKDRFSAERLKGVDSTLKIQPAKLEDSAVYLCASSYGRHQETQYFGPGTRLLVL.

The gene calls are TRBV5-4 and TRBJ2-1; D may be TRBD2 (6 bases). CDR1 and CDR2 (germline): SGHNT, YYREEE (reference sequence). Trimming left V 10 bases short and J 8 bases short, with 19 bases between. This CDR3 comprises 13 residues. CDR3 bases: TGTGCCGGAGGGACGCCCAGGGTCGATGAGCAGTTCTTC. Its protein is CAGGTPRVDEQFF.

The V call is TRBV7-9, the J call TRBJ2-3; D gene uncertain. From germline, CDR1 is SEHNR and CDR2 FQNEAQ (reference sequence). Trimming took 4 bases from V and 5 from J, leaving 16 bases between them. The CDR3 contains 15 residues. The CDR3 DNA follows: TGTGCCAGCAGCTCACATTCGCTAGAAAGAGATACGCAGTATTTT. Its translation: CASSSHSLERDTQYF.

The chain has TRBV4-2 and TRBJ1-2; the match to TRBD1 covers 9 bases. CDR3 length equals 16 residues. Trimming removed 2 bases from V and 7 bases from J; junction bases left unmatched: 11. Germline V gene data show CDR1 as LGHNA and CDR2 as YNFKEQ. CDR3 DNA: TGTGCCAGCAGCCAATTGGGGACAGGGACGTCTACTGGCTACACCTTC. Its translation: CASSQLGTGTSTGYTF.

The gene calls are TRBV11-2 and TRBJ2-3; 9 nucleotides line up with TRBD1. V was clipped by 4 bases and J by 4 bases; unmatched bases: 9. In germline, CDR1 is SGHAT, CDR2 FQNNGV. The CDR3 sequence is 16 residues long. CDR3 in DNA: TGTGCCAGCAGCTCGTACAGGGGGCGCATCCCAGATACGCAGTATTTT. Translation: CASSSYRGRIPDTQYF.

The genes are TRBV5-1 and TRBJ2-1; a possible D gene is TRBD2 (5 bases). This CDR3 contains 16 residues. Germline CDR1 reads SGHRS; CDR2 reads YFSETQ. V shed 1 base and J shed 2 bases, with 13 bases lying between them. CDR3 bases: TGCGCCAGCAGCTTGAACACCGGGATAGCCTACAATGAGCAGTTCTTC. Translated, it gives CASSLNTGIAYNEQFF.

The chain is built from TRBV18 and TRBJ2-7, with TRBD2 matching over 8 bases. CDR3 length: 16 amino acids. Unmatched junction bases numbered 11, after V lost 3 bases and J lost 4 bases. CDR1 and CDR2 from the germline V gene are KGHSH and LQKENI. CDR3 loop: CASSPALSGSGYEQYF. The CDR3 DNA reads TGTGCCAGCTCACCGGCGCTGAGCGGGAGCGGGTACGAGCAGTACTTC.

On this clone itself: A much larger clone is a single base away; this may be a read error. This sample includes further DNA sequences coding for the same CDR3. Written as DNA, the CDR3 is TGTGCCAGCAGCTTGAACACTGAAGCTTTCTTT. Translation: CASSLNTEAFF. The chain employs TRBV7-9 and TRBJ1-1; no firm D call. CDR1 and CDR2 (germline): SEHNR, FQNEAQ (reference sequence). CDR3 length equals 11 residues. The V and J ends lost 3 bases and 1 base respectively, with 0 bases between them.

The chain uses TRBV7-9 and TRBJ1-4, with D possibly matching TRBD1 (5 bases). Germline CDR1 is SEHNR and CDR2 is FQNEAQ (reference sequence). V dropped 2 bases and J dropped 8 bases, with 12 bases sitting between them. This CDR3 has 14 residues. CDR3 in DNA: TGTGCCAGCAGCTTACCCGCAGGGAACGAAAAACTGTTTTTT. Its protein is CASSLPAGNEKLFF.

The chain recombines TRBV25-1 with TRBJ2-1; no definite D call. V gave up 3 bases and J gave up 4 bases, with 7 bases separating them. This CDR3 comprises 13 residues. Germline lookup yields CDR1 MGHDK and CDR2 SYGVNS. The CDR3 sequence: CASSEKVYNEQFF. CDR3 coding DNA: TGTGCCAGCAGTGAGAAGGTTTACAATGAGCAGTTCTTC.